What follows is one T cell receptor beta chain and its context. The data are from a study of regulatory T cells in long-lasting Graves disease. The CDR3 totals 18 residues. The ends were cut back, 5 bases at V and 3 bases at J, with 20 bases in the middle. Time point in this sample: newly diagnosed GD, antithyroid drugs for less than 3 months. Isolated PBMC RNA provided the starting material for the TCR library. iRepertoire HTBI primers and Arm-PCR of CDR3 regions built TCR beta libraries. Each CDR3 protein gets one entry after TCRdb re-called the multiplex PCR reads with MiXCR. The sample has about 450,000 distinct CDR3 sequences, 13% to 15% seen once. The same data also contributed to another study, on T cells in Graves' hyperthyroidism and ophthalmopathy.

The TCR originated in a woman in her forties or fifties with Graves disease. V and J are TRBV12-3 or TRBV12-4 and TRBJ2-6; weak D call: TRBD2 (6 bases). The sequences come from peripheral blood mononuclear cells (PBMCs), collected at new diagnosis, from a patient treated with antithyroid drugs. In DNA form, the CDR3 reads TGTGCCAGCAGTATAACCGGGACTGCTGACAATGGGGCCAACGTCCTGACTTTC. Translating gives CASSITGTADNGANVLTF.